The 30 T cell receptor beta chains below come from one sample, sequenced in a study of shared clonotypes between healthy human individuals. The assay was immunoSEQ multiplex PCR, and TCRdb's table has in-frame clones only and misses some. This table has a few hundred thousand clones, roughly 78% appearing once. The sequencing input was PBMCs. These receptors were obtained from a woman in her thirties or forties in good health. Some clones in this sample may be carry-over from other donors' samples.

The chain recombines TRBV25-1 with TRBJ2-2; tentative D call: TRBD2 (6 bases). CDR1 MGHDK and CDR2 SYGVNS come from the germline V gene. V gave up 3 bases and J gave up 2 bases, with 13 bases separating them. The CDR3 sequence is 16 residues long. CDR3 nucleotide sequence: TGTGCCAGCAGTGATTCGGGGCGGGGTAACACCGGGGAGCTGTTTTTT. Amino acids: CASSDSGRGNTGELFF.

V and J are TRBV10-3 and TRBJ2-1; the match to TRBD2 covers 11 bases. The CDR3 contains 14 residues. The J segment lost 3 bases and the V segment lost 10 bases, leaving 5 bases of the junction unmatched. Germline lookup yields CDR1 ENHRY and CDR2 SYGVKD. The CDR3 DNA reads TGTGCCACGGGACTAGCGGAAGACTACAATGAGCAGTTCTTC. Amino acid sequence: CATGLAEDYNEQFF.

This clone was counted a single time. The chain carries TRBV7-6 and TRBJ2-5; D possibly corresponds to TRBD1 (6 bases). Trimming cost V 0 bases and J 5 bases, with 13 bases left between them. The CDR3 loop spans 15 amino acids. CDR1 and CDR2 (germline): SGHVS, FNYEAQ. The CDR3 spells CASSLARKGVETQYF. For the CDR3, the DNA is TGTGCCAGCAGCTTAGCGCGTAAGGGGGTGGAGACCCAGTACTTC.

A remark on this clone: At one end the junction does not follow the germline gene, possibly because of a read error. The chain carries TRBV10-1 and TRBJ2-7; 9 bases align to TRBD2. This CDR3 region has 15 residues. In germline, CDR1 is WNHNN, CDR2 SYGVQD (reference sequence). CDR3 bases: TGCGCCAGCACTGAGGGTCTAGCGGGACCCTACGAGCAGTACTTC. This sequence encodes CASTEGLAGPYEQYF.

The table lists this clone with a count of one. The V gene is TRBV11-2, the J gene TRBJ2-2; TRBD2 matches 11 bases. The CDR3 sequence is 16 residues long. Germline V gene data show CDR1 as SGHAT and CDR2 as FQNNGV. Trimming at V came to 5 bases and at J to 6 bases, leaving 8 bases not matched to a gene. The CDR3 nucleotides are TGTGCCAGCAGCCCCATAGCGGGAGGGCCGTCCGGGGAGCTGTTTTTT. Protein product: CASSPIAGGPSGELFF.

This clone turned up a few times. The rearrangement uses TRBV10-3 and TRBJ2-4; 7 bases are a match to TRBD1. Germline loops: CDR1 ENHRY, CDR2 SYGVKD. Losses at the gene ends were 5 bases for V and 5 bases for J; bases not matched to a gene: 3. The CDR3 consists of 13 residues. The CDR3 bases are TGTGCCATCAGTCGGACAGGAGAAAACATTCAGTACTTC. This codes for CAISRTGENIQYF.

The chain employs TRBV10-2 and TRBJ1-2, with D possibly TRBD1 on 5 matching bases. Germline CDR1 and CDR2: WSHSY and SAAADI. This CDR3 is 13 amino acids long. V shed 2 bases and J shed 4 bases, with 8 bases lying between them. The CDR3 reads CASSEGGSYGYTF. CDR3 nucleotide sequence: TGCGCCAGCAGTGAGGGGGGTAGCTATGGCTACACCTTC.

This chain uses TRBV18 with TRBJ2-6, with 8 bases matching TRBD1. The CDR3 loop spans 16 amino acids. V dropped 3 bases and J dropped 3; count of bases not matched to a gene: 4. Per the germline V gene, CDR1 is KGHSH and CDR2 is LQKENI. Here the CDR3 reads CASSPTGGGGANVLTF. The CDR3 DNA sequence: TGTGCCAGCTCACCTACAGGGGGAGGTGGGGCCAACGTCCTGACTTTC.

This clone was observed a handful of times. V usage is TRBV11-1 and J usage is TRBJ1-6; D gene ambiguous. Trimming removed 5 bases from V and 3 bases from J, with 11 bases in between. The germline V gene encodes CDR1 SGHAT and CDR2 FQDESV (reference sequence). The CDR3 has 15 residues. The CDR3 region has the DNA TGTGCCAGCAGCCAGGACGGAGACTATAATTCACCCCTCCACTTT. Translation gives CASSQDGDYNSPLHF.

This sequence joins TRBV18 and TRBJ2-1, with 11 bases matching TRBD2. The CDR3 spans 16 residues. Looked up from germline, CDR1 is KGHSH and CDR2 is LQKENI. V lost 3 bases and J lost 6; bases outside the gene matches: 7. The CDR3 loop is CASSPPLAGVFNEQFF. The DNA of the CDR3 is TGTGCCAGCTCACCCCCACTAGCGGGAGTTTTCAATGAGCAGTTCTTC.

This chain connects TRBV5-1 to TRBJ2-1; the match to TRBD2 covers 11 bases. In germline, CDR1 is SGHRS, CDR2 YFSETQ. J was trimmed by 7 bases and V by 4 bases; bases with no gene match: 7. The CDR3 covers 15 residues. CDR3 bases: TGCGCCAGCAGCGGGCTAGCGGGAGGTGTAAATGAGCAGTTCTTC. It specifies CASSGLAGGVNEQFF. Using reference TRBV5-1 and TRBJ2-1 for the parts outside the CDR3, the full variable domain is KAGVTQTPRYLIKTRGQQVTLSCSPISGHRSVSWYQQTPGQGLQFLFEYFSETQRNKGNFPGRFSGRQFSNSRSEMNVSTLELGDSALYLCASSGLAGGVNEQFFGPGTRLTVL.

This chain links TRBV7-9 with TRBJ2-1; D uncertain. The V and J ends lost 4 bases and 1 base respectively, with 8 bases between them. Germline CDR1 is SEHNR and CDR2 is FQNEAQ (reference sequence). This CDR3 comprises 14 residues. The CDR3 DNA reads TGTGCCAGCAGCTCCACCACGTCCTACAATGAGCAGTTCTTC. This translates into CASSSTTSYNEQFF.

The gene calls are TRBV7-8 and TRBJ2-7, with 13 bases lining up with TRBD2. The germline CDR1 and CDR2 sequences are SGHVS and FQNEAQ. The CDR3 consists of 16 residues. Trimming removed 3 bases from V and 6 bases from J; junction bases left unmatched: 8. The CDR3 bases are TGTGCCAGCAGCTTCTCTGGACTAGCGGGAGTTCCCGAGCAGTACTTC. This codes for CASSFSGLAGVPEQYF.

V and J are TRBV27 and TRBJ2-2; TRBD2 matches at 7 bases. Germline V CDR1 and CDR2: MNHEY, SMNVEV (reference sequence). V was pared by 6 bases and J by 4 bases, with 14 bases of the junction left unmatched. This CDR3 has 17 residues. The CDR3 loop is CASSPPGAGDGTGELFF. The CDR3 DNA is TGTGCCAGCAGCCCCCCTGGGGCGGGAGACGGCACCGGGGAGCTGTTTTTT.

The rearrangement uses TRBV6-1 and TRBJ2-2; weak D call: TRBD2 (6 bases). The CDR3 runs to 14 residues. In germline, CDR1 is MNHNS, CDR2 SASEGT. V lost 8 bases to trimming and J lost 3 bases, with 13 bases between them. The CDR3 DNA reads TGTGCCAGCGCCCGGGGGTGGGACACCGGGGAGCTGTTTTTT. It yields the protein CASARGWDTGELFF.

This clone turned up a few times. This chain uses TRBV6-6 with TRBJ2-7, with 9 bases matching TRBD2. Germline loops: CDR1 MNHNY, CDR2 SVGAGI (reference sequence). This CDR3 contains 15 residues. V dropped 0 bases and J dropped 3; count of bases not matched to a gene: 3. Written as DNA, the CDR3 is TGTGCCAGCAGTTACTCGCCTAGCGGGATCTACGAGCAGTACTTC. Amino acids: CASSYSPSGIYEQYF.

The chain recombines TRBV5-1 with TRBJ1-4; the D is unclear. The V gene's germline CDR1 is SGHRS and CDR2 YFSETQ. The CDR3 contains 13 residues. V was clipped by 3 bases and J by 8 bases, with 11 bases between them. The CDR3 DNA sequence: TGCGCCAGCAGCTGGGCCTCGGAGGAAAAACTGTTTTTT. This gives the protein CASSWASEEKLFF.

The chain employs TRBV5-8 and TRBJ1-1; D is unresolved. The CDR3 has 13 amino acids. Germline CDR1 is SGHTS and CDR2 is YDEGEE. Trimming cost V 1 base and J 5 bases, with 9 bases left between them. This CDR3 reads CASSLFRLTEAFF. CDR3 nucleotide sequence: TGTGCCAGCAGCTTGTTTCGGTTGACTGAAGCTTTCTTT. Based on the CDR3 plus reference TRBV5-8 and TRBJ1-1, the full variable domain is EAGVTQSPTHLIKTRGQQATLRCSPISGHTSVYWYQQALGLGLQFLLWYDEGEERNRGNFPPRFSGRQFPNYSSELNVNALELEDSALYLCASSLFRLTEAFFGQGTRLTVV.

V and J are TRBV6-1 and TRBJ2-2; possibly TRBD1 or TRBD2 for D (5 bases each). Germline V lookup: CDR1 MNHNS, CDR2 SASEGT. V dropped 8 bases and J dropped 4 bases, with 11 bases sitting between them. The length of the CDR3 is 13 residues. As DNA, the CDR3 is TGTGCCAGCCAGGGCAGCGGCACCGGGGAGCTGTTTTTT. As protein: CASQGSGTGELFF.

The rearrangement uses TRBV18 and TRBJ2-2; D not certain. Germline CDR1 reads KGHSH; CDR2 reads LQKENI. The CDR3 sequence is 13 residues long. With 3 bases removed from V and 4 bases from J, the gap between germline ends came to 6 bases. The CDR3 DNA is TGTGCCAGCTCACCTGGGCTCACCGGGGAGCTGTTTTTT. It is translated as CASSPGLTGELFF.

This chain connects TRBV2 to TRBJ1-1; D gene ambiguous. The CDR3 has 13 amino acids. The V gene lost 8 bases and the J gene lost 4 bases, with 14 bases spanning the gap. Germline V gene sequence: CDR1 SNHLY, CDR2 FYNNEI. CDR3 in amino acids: CASALDRSTEAFF. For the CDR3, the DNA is TGTGCCAGCGCCCTGGACCGCAGCACTGAAGCTTTCTTT.

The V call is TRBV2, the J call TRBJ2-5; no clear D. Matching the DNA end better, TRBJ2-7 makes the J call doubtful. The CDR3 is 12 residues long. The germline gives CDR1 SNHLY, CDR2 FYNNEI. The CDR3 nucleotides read TGTGCCAGCAGTGGGACGATCTACGAGCAGTACTTC. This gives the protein CASSGTIYEQYF.

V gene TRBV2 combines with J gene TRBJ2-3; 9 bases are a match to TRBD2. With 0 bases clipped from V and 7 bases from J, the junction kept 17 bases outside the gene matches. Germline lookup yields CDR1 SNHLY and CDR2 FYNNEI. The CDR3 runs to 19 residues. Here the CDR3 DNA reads TGTGCCAGCAGTGAAGCGCGTTCGGGCGGGAGGGCCGGGTCATATACGCAGTATTTT. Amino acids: CASSEARSGGRAGSYTQYF.

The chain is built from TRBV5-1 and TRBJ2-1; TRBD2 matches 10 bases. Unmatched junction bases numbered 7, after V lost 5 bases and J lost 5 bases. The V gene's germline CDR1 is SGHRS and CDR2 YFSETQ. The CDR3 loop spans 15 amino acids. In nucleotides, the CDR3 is TGCGCCAGCAGTCCCACTAGCGGGGTTGACAATGAGCAGTTCTTC. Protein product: CASSPTSGVDNEQFF.

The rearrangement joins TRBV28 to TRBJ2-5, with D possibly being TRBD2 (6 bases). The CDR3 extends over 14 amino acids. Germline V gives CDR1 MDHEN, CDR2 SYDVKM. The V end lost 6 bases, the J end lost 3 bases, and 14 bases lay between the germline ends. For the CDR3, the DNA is TGTGCCAGCAGGGAACTGACTAGGAAAGAGACCCAGTACTTC. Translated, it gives CASRELTRKETQYF.

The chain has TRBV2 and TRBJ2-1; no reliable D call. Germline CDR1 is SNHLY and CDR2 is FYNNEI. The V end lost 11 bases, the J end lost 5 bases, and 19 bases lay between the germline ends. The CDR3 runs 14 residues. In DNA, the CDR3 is TGTGCCGGGAACAGAGGTGCTATAAACAATGAGCAGTTCTTC. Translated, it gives CAGNRGAINNEQFF. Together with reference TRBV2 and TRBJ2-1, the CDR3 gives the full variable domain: EPEVTQTPSHQVTQMGQEVILRCVPISNHLYFYWYRQILGQKVEFLVSFYNNEISEKSEIFDDQFSVERPDGSNFTLKIRSTKLEDSAMYFCAGNRGAINNEQFFGPGTRLTVL.

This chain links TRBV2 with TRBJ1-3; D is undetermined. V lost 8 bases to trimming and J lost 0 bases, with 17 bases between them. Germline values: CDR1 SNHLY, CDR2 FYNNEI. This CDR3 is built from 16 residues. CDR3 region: CASHRLGAHSGNTIYF. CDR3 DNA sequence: TGTGCCAGCCACCGCCTGGGTGCGCACTCTGGAAACACCATATATTTT.

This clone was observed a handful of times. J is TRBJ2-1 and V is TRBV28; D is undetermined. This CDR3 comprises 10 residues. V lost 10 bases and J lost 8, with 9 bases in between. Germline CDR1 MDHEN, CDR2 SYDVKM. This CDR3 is CAIWSDEQFF. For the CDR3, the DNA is TGTGCCATCTGGAGCGATGAGCAGTTCTTC. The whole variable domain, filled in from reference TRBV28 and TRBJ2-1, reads DVKVTQSSRYLVKRTGEKVFLECVQDMDHENMFWYRQDPGLGLRLIYFSYDVKMKEKGDIPEGYSVSREKKERFSLILESASTNQTSMYLCAIWSDEQFFGPGTRLTVL.

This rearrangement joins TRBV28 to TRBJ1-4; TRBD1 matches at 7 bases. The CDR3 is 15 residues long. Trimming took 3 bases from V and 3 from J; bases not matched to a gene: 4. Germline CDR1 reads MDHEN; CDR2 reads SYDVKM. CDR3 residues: CASSLGDRSNEKLFF. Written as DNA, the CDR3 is TGTGCCAGCAGTTTGGGGGACAGATCTAATGAAAAACTGTTTTTT. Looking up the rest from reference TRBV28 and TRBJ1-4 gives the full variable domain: DVKVTQSSRYLVKRTGEKVFLECVQDMDHENMFWYRQDPGLGLRLIYFSYDVKMKEKGDIPEGYSVSREKKERFSLILESASTNQTSMYLCASSLGDRSNEKLFFGSGTQLSVL.

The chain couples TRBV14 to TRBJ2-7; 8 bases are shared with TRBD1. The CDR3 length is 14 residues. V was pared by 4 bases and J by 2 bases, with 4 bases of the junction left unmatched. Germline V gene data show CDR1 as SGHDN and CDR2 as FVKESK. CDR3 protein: CASSLRQGTYEQYF. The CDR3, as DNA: TGTGCCAGCAGCCTACGACAGGGGACCTACGAGCAGTACTTC. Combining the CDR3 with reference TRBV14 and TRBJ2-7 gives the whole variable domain EAGVTQFPSHSVIEKGQTVTLRCDPISGHDNLYWYRRVMGKEIKFLLHFVKESKQDESGMPNNRFLAERTGGTYSTLKVQPAELEDSGVYFCASSLRQGTYEQYFGPGTRLTVT.